This T cell receptor beta chain is from a study of beta chain features in type 1 diabetes. Findings and limits, study-wide: When Type 1 diabetes patients were examined, their TCRB CDR3s proved moderately but significantly shorter in all four CD4+ subsets.

This clone has a handful of counts. Its antigen remains unknown. Expressed TCRB transcripts were sequenced because the isolated RNA had all been reverse transcribed beforehand. Profiling relied on immunoSEQ multiplex PCR, and the TCRdb table lists in-frame clones only, not all of them. The table includes roughly 730,000 clones, roughly an eighth detected once. Germline loops: CDR1 SGHRS, CDR2 YFSETQ. The CDR3 loop spans 12 amino acids. Trimming left V 1 base short and J 5 bases short, with 7 bases between. What was sequenced was naive CD4+ T cells from blood. This clonotype originated in a man younger than 35 with type 1 diabetes. V and J are TRBV5-1 and TRBJ2-7; D is unclear. CDR3 coding DNA: TGCGCCAGCAGCTTGAACTCAGACGAGCAGTACTTC. Its protein product is CASSLNSDEQYF. The complete variable domain, with remaining parts taken from reference TRBV5-1 and TRBJ2-7, reads KAGVTQTPRYLIKTRGQQVTLSCSPISGHRSVSWYQQTPGQGLQFLFEYFSETQRNKGNFPGRFSGRQFSNSRSEMNVSTLELGDSALYLCASSLNSDEQYFGPGTRLTVT.